Included here is one TCR beta chain sequence, with context. The entry originates in a study of blood T cell repertoires in COVID-19. For the study at large: From the United States, Italy and Spain came samples of acute and convalescent COVID-19. Nucleic acid was either cDNA or gDNA, and it came from T cells, B-cell-depleted T cells, or PBMCs.

The CDR3 contains 13 residues. Trimming removed 5 bases from V and 9 bases from J, with 17 bases in between. CDR1 is SEHNR and CDR2 is FQNEAQ in the germline V gene (reference sequence). Authors' data handling: Reference gene primers were amplified, and this amplification served to estimate nucleated cell counts. The method was immunoSEQ multiplex PCR; TCRdb's version includes in-frame clones alone and lacks a portion of them. That table is the source of V, J and clone size, and D and trimming were worked out from the DNA. The sample includes 380,000 or so clones, 89% of them seen just once. The gene calls are TRBV7-9 and TRBJ2-7; TRBD2 is a possible D gene (6 bases). The clonotype was recovered from a man aged 40-49 years with acute or convalescent COVID-19. The specimen sequenced was peripheral blood. The CDR3 protein is CASSPRPAGGQYF. The CDR3 bases are TGTGCCAGCAGCCCCCGGCCGGCCGGGGGGCAGTACTTC.